The 13 T cell receptor beta chains below all came from one sample that was sequenced in a study of CD8 T cells in ankylosing spondylitis (dated by TCRdb to between 2016 and 2019). The library came from 5' RACE. The instrument given in TCRdb is Illumina HiSeq 2500. TCRdb's own reprocessing of the public reads used fastp at Q25 and MiXCR and kept productive beta chains. Rows merge per CDR3 protein into single entries with the most common DNA and genes. This sample lists roughly 180,000 distinct CDR3 sequences; around 8.9% were detected once. Clones ranked in the top ten supply more than 13% of the sample. The sample consisted of blood, either unsorted or a sorted T cell fraction (not recorded which). The receptors were gathered from a female donor with ankylosing spondylitis or in good health (not recorded which).

Points on this clonotype: Possible read error: a much larger clone is one base away. The rearrangement uses TRBV10-3 and TRBJ2-6; possible D gene TRBD2, 6 bases. The CDR3 is 18 amino acids. CDR1 and CDR2 from the germline V gene are ENHRY and SYGVKD. The CDR3 nucleotides read TGTGCCATCAGTAGTTTGGGGACTGATGCCTCTGGGGCCAACGTCCTGTCTTTC. Translation: CAISSLGTDASGANVLSF.

V and J are TRBV19 and TRBJ2-7; TRBD2 matches 7 bases. The length of the CDR3 is 14 residues. CDR1 is LNHDA, CDR2 SQIVND, per germline (reference sequence). The J segment lost 3 bases and the V segment lost 6 bases, leaving 8 bases of the junction unmatched. The CDR3 DNA follows: TGTGCCAGTAGCCCCGGGGCTAGCGGCTACGAGCAGTACTTC. Protein sequence: CASSPGASGYEQYF. Complete variable domain (other parts from reference TRBV19 and TRBJ2-7): DGGITQSPKYLFRKEGQNVTLSCEQNLNHDAMYWYRQDPGQGLRLIYYSQIVNDFQKGDIAEGYSVSREKKESFPLTVTSAQKNPTAFYLCASSPGASGYEQYFGPGTRLTVT.

This clonotype has at least ten counts. The chain links TRBV7-8 to TRBJ2-1; 11 bases fit TRBD2. Germline CDR1 reads SGHVS; CDR2 reads FQNEAQ. Losses at the gene ends were 8 bases for V and 0 bases for J; bases not matched to a gene: 6. The length of the CDR3 is 16 residues. The CDR3 loop is CASASGRTYSYNEQFF. The CDR3 bases are TGTGCCAGCGCTAGCGGGAGGACTTACTCCTACAATGAGCAGTTCTTC. Supplemented by reference TRBV7-8 and TRBJ2-1, the full variable domain reads GAGVSQSPRYKVAKRGQDVALRCDPISGHVSLFWYQQALGQGPEFLTYFQNEAQLDKSGLPSDRFFAERPEGSVSTLKIQRTQQEDSAVYLCASASGRTYSYNEQFFGPGTRLTVL.

This clonotype was seen only a few times. The chain joins TRBV13 to TRBJ1-5, with unresolved D. The germline gives CDR1 PRHDT, CDR2 FYEKMQ (reference sequence). This CDR3 has 12 amino acids. V lost 5 bases and J 3 bases, leaving 5 bases between the germline ends. CDR3 sequence (DNA): TGTGCCAGCAGCCTCCTCAATCAGCCCCAGCATTTT. This encodes CASSLLNQPQHF.

This clonotype was seen only a few times. The rearrangement uses TRBV7-2 and TRBJ2-1; D remains unclear. Trimming removed 5 bases at V and 8 bases at J, with 16 bases between. Per germline, CDR1 SGHTA and CDR2 FQGNSA. This CDR3 comprises 14 residues. The CDR3 here is CASSAESLVDEQFF. The CDR3 coding sequence is TGTGCCAGCAGCGCGGAGAGTCTCGTCGATGAGCAGTTCTTC.

The V and J genes are TRBV2 and TRBJ1-2; no clear D gene. The CDR3 totals 14 residues. V lost 5 bases and J 0 bases, leaving 10 bases between the germline ends. In germline, CDR1 is SNHLY, CDR2 FYNNEI. The CDR3 here is CASSWISTNYGYTF. CDR3 nucleotide sequence: TGTGCCAGCAGTTGGATATCGACTAACTATGGCTACACCTTC.

This clonotype came up a few times. The gene calls are TRBV9 and TRBJ2-7, with D perhaps assigned TRBD1 or TRBD2 (6 bases each). Germline V gives CDR1 SGDLS, CDR2 YYNGEE. Between the trimmed V and J ends, which lost 0 bases and 1 base, there was a span of 11 bases. The CDR3 is 15 residues long. This chain's CDR3 is CASSVGGGISYEQYF. CDR3 in DNA: TGTGCCAGCAGCGTAGGAGGGGGGATTTCCTACGAGCAGTACTTC. Full variable domain (outside the CDR3, taken from reference TRBV9 and TRBJ2-7): DSGVTQTPKHLITATGQRVTLRCSPRSGDLSVYWYQQSLDQGLQFLIQYYNGEERAKGNILERFSAQQFPDLHSELNLSSLELGDSALYFCASSVGGGISYEQYFGPGTRLTVT.

The rearrangement links TRBV6-1 to TRBJ2-7, with 9 bases fitting TRBD1. The trim removed 4 bases at V and 2 bases at J, leaving 3 bases unmatched. Germline V gene sequence: CDR1 MNHNS, CDR2 SASEGT. The CDR3 covers 14 residues. The CDR3 bases are TGTGCCAGCAGTGCCCGGGACAGGGCCTACGAGCAGTACTTC. It is translated as CASSARDRAYEQYF.

This chain links TRBV30 with TRBJ1-1; D unclear. Trimming cost V 2 bases and J 8 bases, with 12 bases left between them. The length of the CDR3 is 12 residues. Germline V lookup: CDR1 GTSNPN, CDR2 SVGIG (reference sequence). For the CDR3, the DNA is TGTGCCTGGAGTCTCTACGGACGGGAAGCTTTCTTT. Translating gives CAWSLYGREAFF.

The genes are TRBV20-1 and TRBJ1-1; TRBD1 is a possible D gene (5 bases). The germline V and J ends were trimmed by 8 bases and 0 bases, with 10 bases remaining between them. In germline, CDR1 is DFQATT, CDR2 SNEGSKA (reference sequence). There are 12 residues in the CDR3. The CDR3: CSPTVLNTEAFF. For the CDR3, the DNA is TGCAGTCCGACAGTTTTGAACACTGAAGCTTTCTTT.

This clonotype has more than one count but fewer than ten. The chain combines TRBV6-5 with TRBJ1-5, with D possibly being TRBD1 (5 bases). V shed 6 bases and J shed 6 bases, with 9 bases lying between them. Germline CDR1 MNHEY, CDR2 SVGAGI. The CDR3 has 12 residues. CDR3: CASRQGSQPQHF. CDR3 DNA sequence: TGTGCCAGCAGGCAGGGAAGTCAGCCCCAGCATTTT.

This clonotype appeared many times. The chain is built from TRBV5-1 and TRBJ2-3, with TRBD2 as a possible D gene (6 bases). The CDR3 is 14 amino acids. Trimming stripped 3 bases from V and 2 bases from J, with 10 bases between. CDR1 is SGHRS and CDR2 is YFSETQ in the germline V gene. The CDR3 protein is CASSYSGDTDTQYF. The CDR3 DNA reads as TGCGCCAGCAGCTATAGCGGAGACACAGATACGCAGTATTTT.

The table lists this clonotype with a few counts. The chain combines TRBV12-5 with TRBJ1-1; 10 positions match TRBD1. The CDR3 runs 22 residues. Trimming at V came to 6 bases and at J to 3 bases, leaving 28 bases not matched to a gene. CDR1 and CDR2 (germline): LGHNT, FRNRAP. CDR3 amino acids: CASGFDDRGQSSLRPFYTEAFF. The CDR3 DNA reads as TGTGCTAGTGGATTCGACGACAGGGGGCAATCCAGTCTCCGCCCTTTCTACACTGAAGCTTTCTTT.